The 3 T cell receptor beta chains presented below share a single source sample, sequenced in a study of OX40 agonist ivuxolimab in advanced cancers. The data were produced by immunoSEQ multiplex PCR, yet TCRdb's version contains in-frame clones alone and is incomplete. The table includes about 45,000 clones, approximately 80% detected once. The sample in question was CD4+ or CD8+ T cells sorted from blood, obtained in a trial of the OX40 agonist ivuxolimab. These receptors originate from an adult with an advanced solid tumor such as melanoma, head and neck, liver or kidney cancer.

CDR3 DNA sequence: TGCGCCAGCAGCTTGACAGAAAACTATAATGAAAAACTGTTTTTT. It codes for CASSLTENYNEKLFF. The chain recombines TRBV5-1 with TRBJ1-4; D not certain. Germline V lookup: CDR1 SGHRS, CDR2 YFSETQ. This CDR3 comprises 15 residues. V was trimmed by 1 base and J by 4 bases, leaving 11 bases between them.

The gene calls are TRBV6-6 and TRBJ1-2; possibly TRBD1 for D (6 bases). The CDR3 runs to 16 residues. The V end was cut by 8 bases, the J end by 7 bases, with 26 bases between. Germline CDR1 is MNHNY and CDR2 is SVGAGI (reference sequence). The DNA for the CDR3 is TGTGCCAGCGGGGAGAGGGGGACGGGGAGCATTCGTGGCTACACCTTC. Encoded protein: CASGERGTGSIRGYTF.

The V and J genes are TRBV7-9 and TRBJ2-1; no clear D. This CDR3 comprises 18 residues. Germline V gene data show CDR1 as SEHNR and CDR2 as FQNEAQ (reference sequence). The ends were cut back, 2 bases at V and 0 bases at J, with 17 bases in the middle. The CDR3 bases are TGTGCCAGCAGCTTAACCTTTTTAGGTGGTAGCTCCTACAATGAGCAGTTCTTC. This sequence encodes CASSLTFLGGSSYNEQFF.